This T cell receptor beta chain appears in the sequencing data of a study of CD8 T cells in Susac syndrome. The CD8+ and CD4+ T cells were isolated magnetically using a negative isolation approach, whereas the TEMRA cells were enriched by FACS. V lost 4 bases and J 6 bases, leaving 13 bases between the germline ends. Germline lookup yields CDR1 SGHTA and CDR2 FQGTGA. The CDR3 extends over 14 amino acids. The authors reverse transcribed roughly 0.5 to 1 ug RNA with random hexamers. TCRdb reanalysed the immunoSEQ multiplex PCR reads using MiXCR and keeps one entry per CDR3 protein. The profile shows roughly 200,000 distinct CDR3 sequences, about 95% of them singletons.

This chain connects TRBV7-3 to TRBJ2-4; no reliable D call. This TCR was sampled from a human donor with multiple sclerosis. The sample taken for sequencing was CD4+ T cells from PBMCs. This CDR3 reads CASSSPKTANIQYF. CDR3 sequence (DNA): TGTGCCAGCAGCTCCCCGAAAACGGCAAACATTCAGTACTTC.